The clone carrying this T cell receptor (beta chain) came up once. The antigen is undetermined. This record comes from a study of cytomegalovirus exposure and HLA in healthy donors. Germline V gene data show CDR1 as SGHRS and CDR2 as YFSETQ. The CDR3 sequence is 21 residues long. V gave up 1 base and J gave up 9 bases, with 38 bases separating them. 13 Jbeta primers and 60 Vbeta primers were used for the PCR. The protocol was immunoSEQ multiplex PCR, while the TCRdb copy is restricted to in-frame clones and leaves out a portion. The sample includes 150,000 to 200,000 clones, approximately 79% of them seen just once. General study points: In vitro experiments confirmed that a few CMV-associated chains were specific for CMV antigens. TCR beta V- and J-gene trimming was later associated with a missense DCLRE1C variant.

The sample was PBMCs. This chain joins TRBV5-1 and TRBJ2-7, with D possibly matching TRBD1 (6 bases). The receptor's source is a woman aged 40 to 50 in good health and CMV-seronegative. The CDR3 loop reads CASSLKLSNREVKGDIGRQYF. The CDR3 DNA is TGCGCCAGCAGCTTGAAGCTGTCAAACAGGGAAGTAAAAGGGGACATAGGTAGGCAGTACTTC.